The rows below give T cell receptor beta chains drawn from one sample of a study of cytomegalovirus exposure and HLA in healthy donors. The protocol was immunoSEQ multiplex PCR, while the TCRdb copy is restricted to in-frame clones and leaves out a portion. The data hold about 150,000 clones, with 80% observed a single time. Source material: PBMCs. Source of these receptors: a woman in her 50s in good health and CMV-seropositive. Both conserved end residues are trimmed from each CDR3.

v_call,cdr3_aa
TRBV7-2,ASTGTRSNQPQH
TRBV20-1,SAAPQETQY
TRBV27,ASRGNRGNQPQH
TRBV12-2,ASRLEVGGGGYSSGANVLT
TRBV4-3,ASSLSGRADNEQF
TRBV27,ASSPAGAGVETQY
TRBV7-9,SSSFSPGQGTAGELF
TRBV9,ASSVEPGGSYEQY
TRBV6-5,ASSGGTAYTEAF
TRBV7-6,ASSLGYRGDHNEQF
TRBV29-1,SVGFTGGSAEAF
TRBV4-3,ASSQAAGSGANVLT
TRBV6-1,ASSEARDGRNTGELF
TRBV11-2,ASSLETGSYNEQF
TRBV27,ASSWRGTYNEQF
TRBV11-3,ASSLEKDRWEQPQH
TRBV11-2,ASSLRGPRDGYT
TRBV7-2,ASSFPGGAYEQY
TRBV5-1,ASSRDQGGSYEQY
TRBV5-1,ASSSGDGEIGYT
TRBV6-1,ASSEGTFMNTEAF
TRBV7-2,ASSLAGQGETQY
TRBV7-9,SSSFYGEQY
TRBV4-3,ASSQESGRPPYTQY
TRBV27,ASSQNRGDTQY
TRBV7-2,ASSRTAGELF
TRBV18,ASSPKSYRNQPQH
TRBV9,ASSVLVGGETQY
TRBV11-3,ASSSTSTPYTEQF
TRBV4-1,ASSQGQGNTEAF
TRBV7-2,ASSPRDRGLHNEQF
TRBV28,ASSTTFIATQY
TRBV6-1,RTSVSSYNEQF
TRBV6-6,ASRYTQGAQPQH
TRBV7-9,ASSPTGTGFRDTQY
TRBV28,ASSSPDSFEQY
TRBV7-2,ASSYNRAGSGYT
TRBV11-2,ASSLEALDYGYT
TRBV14,ASSHLKGLGVPGELF
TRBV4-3,ASSQARDRLNTEAF
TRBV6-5,ASRTNRGGQPQH
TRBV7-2,ASSLGVGRTDTQY
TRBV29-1,SVAGPGQETQY
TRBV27,ASSYKYRTGGLDGYT
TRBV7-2,ASSWTSSDTQY
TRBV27,ASSLSQVHTGELF
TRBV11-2,ASSPRLAGRGNEQF
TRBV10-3,ATGHPNYGYT
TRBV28,ASSFGGNYNEQF
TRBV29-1,SVGDRVGEQY
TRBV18,ASSLSPGQGRAGANVLT
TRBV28,ASSLGGRAGYGGNEQF
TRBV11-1,ASSLNLALTDTQY
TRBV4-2,ASSQEWGREQY
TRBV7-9,SSSRGTASSGANVLT
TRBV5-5,ASSSGQGYYES
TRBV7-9,ASSPPRTGVGYGYT